This entry describes one TCR beta chain. The target antigen is unknown. TCRdb's table, derived via immunoSEQ multiplex PCR, lists solely in-frame clones and lacks some. The sample shows 25,000 to 35,000 clones, 72% of them seen only once. Expansion with viral peptide pools was applied to antigen-specific CD4+ T cells by the ViraFEST assay prior to sequencing. Subsequent to roughly 9 days of culture, CD4+ T cells were isolated. In the vaccine recipients, nucleocapsid antibodies were negative and there was no prior SARS-CoV-2 infection. The authors replaced half the medium with IL-2 medium on days 3 and 7. The data were taken from a study of vaccination effects on CD4 cells after COVID-19. Study-level background: Participants were vaccinated with two doses of either the BNT162b2 or mRNA-1273 vaccine.

CDR3 size: 13 residues. The germline V gene encodes CDR1 MNHEY and CDR2 SVGAGI. V was clipped by 6 bases and J by 4 bases, with 10 bases between them. Study-wide points: Sampling in the study covered few convalescent patients and included no early post-infection timepoints.

The sample here was CD4+ T cells from PBMCs cultured with SARS-CoV-2 spike peptides, taken before COVID-19 vaccination. This clonotype was sampled from a human donor who received a COVID-19 vaccine. The chain uses TRBV6-5 and TRBJ1-3; D gene unclear. As DNA, the CDR3 is TGTGCCAGCAGCCAAGGTGACGGAAACACCATATATTTT. Translation gives CASSQGDGNTIYF.